This is a list of T cell receptor beta chains from one sample in a study of cytomegalovirus exposure and HLA in healthy donors. The repertoire was sequenced with immunoSEQ multiplex PCR; TCRdb's copy has only in-frame clones and lacks some. Among a few hundred thousand clones listed, roughly 89% were seen once. Sequenced input: PBMCs. These TCRs come from a woman aged 18 to 35 in good health and CMV-seronegative. Each CDR3 is given without its conserved first and last residue. For some rows the clone size is stated as once, few or many, or as a class when expanded; others skip it.

size: .; J: TRBJ2-2; V: TRBV9; CDR3: ASSVVSSGSTGELF
size: .; J: TRBJ2-1; V: TRBV9; CDR3: ASGGTSGRGEQF
size: once; J: TRBJ2-3; V: TRBV4-2; CDR3: ASSQEENADTQY
size: .; J: TRBJ2-3; V: TRBV6-1; CDR3: ASTRLEVDTQY
size: few; J: TRBJ1-1; V: TRBV7-6; CDR3: ASSARSGTEAF
size: .; J: TRBJ2-3; V: TRBV7-9; CDR3: ASLGQGGPDTQY
size: .; J: TRBJ2-7; V: TRBV19; CDR3: ASSMAGGPPNEQY
size: once; J: TRBJ1-1; V: TRBV19; CDR3: ASTPDRGGLNTEAF
size: few; J: TRBJ1-1; V: TRBV28; CDR3: ASSPAGEAF
size: .; J: TRBJ2-3; V: TRBV10-1; CDR3: ASSPGRELDTQY
size: .; J: TRBJ2-1; V: TRBV5-1; CDR3: ASSLVASGGGEQF
size: .; J: TRBJ2-7; V: TRBV29-1; CDR3: SVGGTGGQFYEQY
size: once; J: TRBJ2-2; V: TRBV6-6; CDR3: ASSLTLNTGELF
size: .; J: TRBJ1-2; V: TRBV16; CDR3: ASSQSPGGYYGYT
size: .; J: TRBJ2-5; V: TRBV25-1; CDR3: ASRSNGRGETQY
size: .; J: TRBJ2-2; V: TRBV27; CDR3: ASSAAGYTGELF
size: .; J: TRBJ2-1; V: TRBV7-6; CDR3: ASSLAWGSSYNEQF
size: .; J: TRBJ2-7; V: TRBV7-9; CDR3: ASSFPPTSGRYEQY